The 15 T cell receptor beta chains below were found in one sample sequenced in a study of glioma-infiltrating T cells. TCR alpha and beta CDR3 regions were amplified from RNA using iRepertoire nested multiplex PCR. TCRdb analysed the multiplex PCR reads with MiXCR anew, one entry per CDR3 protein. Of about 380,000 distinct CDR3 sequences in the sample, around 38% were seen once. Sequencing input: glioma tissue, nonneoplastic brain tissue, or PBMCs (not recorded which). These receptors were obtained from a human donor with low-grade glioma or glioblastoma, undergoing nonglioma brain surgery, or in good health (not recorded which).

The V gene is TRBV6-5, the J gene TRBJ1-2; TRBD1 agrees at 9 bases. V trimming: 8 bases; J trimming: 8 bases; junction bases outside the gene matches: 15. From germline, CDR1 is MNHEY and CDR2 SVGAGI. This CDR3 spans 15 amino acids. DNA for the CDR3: TGTGCCAGCGGCAATTCAAAGGGGACAGGGTACGGCTACACCTTC. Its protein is CASGNSKGTGYGYTF.

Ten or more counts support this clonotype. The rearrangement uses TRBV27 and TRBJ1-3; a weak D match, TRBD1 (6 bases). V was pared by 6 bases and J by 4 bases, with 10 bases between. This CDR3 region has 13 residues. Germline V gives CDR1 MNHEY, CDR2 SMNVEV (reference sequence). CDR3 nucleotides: TGTGCCAGCAGCCCCGGACAGGGAAACACCATATATTTT. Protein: CASSPGQGNTIYF.

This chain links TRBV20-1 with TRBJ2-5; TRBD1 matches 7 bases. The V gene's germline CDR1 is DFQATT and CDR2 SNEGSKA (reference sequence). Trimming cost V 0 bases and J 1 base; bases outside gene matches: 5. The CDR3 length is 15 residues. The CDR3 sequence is CSARDHGQAQETQYF. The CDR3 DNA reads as TGCAGTGCTAGAGATCATGGACAGGCCCAAGAGACCCAGTACTTC.

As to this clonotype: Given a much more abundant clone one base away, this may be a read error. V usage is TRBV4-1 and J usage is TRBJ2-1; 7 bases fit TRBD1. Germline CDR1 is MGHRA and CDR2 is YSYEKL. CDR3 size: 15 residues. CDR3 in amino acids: CASSHRQGANNGQFF. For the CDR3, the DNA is TGCGCCAGCAGCCATCGACAGGGCGCCAACAATGGGCAGTTCTTC.

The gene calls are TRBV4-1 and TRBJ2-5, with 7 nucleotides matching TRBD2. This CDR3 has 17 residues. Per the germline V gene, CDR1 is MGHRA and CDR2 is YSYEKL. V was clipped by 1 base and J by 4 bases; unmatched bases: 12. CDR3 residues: CASSQGAGAGTGETQYF. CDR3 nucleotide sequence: TGCGCCAGCAGCCAAGGGGCGGGAGCGGGAACGGGAGAGACCCAGTACTTC.

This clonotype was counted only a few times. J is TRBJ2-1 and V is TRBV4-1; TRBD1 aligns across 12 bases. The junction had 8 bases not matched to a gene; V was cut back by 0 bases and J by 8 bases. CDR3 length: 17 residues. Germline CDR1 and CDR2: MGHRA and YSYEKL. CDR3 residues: CASSQDRGQGAPDEQFF. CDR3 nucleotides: TGCGCCAGCAGCCAAGATAGGGGACAGGGGGCGCCAGATGAGCAGTTCTTC.

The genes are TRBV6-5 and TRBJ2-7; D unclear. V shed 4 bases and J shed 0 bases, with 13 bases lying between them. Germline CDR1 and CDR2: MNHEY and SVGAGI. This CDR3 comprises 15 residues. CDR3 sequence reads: CASSSSGPGSYEQYF. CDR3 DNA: TGTGCCAGCAGTTCCTCCGGGCCCGGCTCCTACGAGCAGTACTTC.

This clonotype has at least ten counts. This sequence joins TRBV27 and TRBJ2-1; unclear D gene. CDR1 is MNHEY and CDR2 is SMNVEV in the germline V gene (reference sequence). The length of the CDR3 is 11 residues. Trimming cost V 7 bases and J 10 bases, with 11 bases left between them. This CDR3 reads CASTMRGEQFF. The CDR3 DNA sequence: TGTGCCAGCACCATGAGAGGAGAGCAGTTCTTC.

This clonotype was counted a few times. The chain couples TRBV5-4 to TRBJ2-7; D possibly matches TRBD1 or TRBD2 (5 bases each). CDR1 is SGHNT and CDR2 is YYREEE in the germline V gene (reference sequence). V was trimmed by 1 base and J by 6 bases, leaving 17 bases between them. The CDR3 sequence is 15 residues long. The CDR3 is CASSLSVRGPFEQYF. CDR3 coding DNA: TGTGCCAGCAGCTTGTCCGTTCGGGGCCCGTTCGAGCAGTACTTC.

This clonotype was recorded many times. This chain's CDR3 is CASSLAVGETQYF. CDR3 sequence (DNA): TGTGCCAGCAGCTTAGCGGTGGGAGAGACCCAGTACTTC. This chain connects TRBV7-7 to TRBJ2-5; D is unresolved. The V end was cut by 0 bases, the J end by 4 bases, with 6 bases between. In germline, CDR1 is SSHAT, CDR2 FNYEAQ (reference sequence). CDR3 length: 13 amino acids.

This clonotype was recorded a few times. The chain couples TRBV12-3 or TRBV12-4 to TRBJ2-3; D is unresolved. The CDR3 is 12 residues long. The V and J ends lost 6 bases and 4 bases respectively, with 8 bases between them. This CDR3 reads CASSRFSDTQYF. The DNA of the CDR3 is TGTGCCAGCAGCCGGTTTTCAGATACGCAGTATTTT.

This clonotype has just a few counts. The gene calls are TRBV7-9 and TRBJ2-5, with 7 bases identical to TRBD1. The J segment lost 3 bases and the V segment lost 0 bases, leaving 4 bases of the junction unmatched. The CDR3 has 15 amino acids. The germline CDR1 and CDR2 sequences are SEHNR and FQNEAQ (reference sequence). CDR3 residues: CASSLATGKEETQYF. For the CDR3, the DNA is TGTGCCAGCAGCTTAGCGACAGGGAAGGAAGAGACCCAGTACTTC.

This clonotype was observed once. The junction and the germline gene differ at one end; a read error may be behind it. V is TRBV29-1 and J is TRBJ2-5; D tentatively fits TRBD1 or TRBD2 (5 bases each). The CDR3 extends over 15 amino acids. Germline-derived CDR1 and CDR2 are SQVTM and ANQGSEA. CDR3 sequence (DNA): TGCAGCGCTGTCCCTCCGGGACGAACCCAAGAGAGCCAGTACTTC. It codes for CSAVPPGRTQESQYF.

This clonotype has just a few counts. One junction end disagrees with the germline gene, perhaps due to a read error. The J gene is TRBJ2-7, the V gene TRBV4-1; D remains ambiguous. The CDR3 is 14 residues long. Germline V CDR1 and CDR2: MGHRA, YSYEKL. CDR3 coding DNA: TGCGCCAGCAGCCAAGATCATTGCTCCCACGAGCAGTACTTC. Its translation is CASSQDHCSHEQYF.

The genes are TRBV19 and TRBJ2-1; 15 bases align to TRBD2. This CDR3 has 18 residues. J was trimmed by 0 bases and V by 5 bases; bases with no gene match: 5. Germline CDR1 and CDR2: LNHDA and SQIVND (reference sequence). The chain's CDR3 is CASSAPGLAGGSYNEQFF. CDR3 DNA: TGTGCCAGTAGTGCCCCGGGACTAGCGGGGGGCTCCTACAATGAGCAGTTCTTC.